A single sample is the source of the 27 T cell receptor beta chains below, sequenced in a study of low-dose radiotherapy and immunotherapy resistance in tumors. Noted time point: before trial treatment. Both TCRalpha and TCRbeta chains were reverse transcribed with V-gene-specific primers. Amplification of TCRs used a constant-region primer and V-primer adapter for about 19 PCR cycles. TCRdb re-called the reads through MiXCR, storing one row per CDR3 protein. The data show 65,000 to 95,000 distinct CDR3 sequences, with about 19% seen just once and 5% to 6.5% held by the top ten. Sequenced material: PBMCs, taken before treatment. These receptors all stem from a male donor with prostate cancer.

As to this clonotype: A much larger clone is a single base away; this may be a read error. V is TRBV27 and J is TRBJ2-1; D is uncertain. This CDR3 contains 14 residues. Germline values: CDR1 MNHEY, CDR2 SMNVEV (reference sequence). Trimming removed 3 bases from V and 5 bases from J, with 11 bases in between. The CDR3 sequence is CASSFAETHNEQFF. For the CDR3, the DNA is TGTGCCAGCAGTTTTGCCGAGACCCACAATGAGCAGTTCTTC.

Ten or more counts support this clonotype. The chain carries TRBV12-5 and TRBJ1-5, with D tentatively TRBD1 (5 bases). Germline CDR1 is LGHNT and CDR2 is FRNRAP. V was cut by 1 base and J by 8 bases, with 21 bases left in between. The CDR3 contains 17 residues. CDR3 loop: CASGLAERLQGVEPQHF. Written as DNA, the CDR3 is TGTGCTAGTGGTTTGGCAGAGAGGCTTCAGGGTGTGGAGCCCCAGCATTTT.

The chain combines TRBV29-1 with TRBJ2-5; D may be TRBD1 or TRBD2 (5 bases each). CDR3 length: 13 residues. The germline gives CDR1 SQVTM, CDR2 ANQGSEA. Trimming pared 7 bases from V and 1 base from J, leaving 13 bases between. The CDR3 loop is CSGGIGGQETQYF. The DNA for the CDR3 is TGCAGCGGCGGAATTGGGGGCCAAGAGACCCAGTACTTC.

Many counts were recorded for this clonotype. This sequence joins TRBV6-5 and TRBJ2-7; tentatively, D is TRBD1 or TRBD2 (5 bases each). CDR1 is MNHEY, CDR2 SVGAGI, per germline. CDR3 size: 12 residues. V lost 6 bases and J lost 6, with 12 bases in between. CDR3 loop: CASSYRTGEQYF. CDR3 sequence (DNA): TGTGCCAGCAGCTACAGGACTGGCGAGCAGTACTTC.

This clonotype was detected many times. V usage is TRBV5-1 and J usage is TRBJ2-3, with a tentative D call TRBD2 (5 bases). The V end lost 2 bases, the J end lost 1 base, and 14 bases lay between the germline ends. Per germline, CDR1 SGHRS and CDR2 YFSETQ. This CDR3 contains 16 residues. Here the CDR3 reads CASSFGLPSGTDTQYF. The DNA of the CDR3 is TGCGCCAGCAGCTTCGGACTTCCTAGTGGCACAGATACGCAGTATTTT. Filled out from reference TRBV5-1 and TRBJ2-3, the complete variable domain reads KAGVTQTPRYLIKTRGQQVTLSCSPISGHRSVSWYQQTPGQGLQFLFEYFSETQRNKGNFPGRFSGRQFSNSRSEMNVSTLELGDSALYLCASSFGLPSGTDTQYFGPGTRLTVL.

This clonotype was seen many times. This sequence joins TRBV5-4 and TRBJ2-7; TRBD2 might be the D (5 bases). The ends were cut back, 5 bases at V and 5 bases at J, with 17 bases in the middle. Per germline, CDR1 SGHNT and CDR2 YYREEE (reference sequence). This CDR3 comprises 14 residues. This CDR3 reads CASSYSTTLDEQYF. The DNA for the CDR3 is TGTGCCAGCAGTTATTCGACTACCCTGGACGAGCAGTACTTC.

This clonotype was picked up many times. The CDR3 DNA follows: TGTGCCAGCAGTGAAAGCAGAGCGAACACCGGGGAGCTGTTTTTT. Its protein is CASSESRANTGELFF. V gene TRBV2 combines with J gene TRBJ2-2; D remains ambiguous. This CDR3 has 15 amino acids. V was clipped by 2 bases and J by 0 bases, with 7 bases between them. The germline CDR1 and CDR2 sequences are SNHLY and FYNNEI.

This clonotype was observed many times. The chain carries TRBV27 and TRBJ2-3; possible D gene TRBD2, 5 bases. CDR3 size: 18 residues. Germline CDR1 reads MNHEY; CDR2 reads SMNVEV (reference sequence). V was pared by 6 bases and J by 0 bases, with 22 bases between. In nucleotides, the CDR3 is TGTGCCAGCAGATATACCCCGCTAGCCGATTCTAGCACAGATACGCAGTATTTT. Translation gives CASRYTPLADSSTDTQYF.

This clonotype occurred many times. This chain links TRBV12-3 or TRBV12-4 with TRBJ2-2, with 7 positions matching TRBD1. The CDR3 consists of 14 residues. V lost 5 bases and J lost 2; bases outside the gene matches: 2. The CDR3 bases are TGTGCCAGCAGTAGGGACAGAAACACCGGGGAGCTGTTTTTT. This translates into CASSRDRNTGELFF.

The V call is TRBV19, the J call TRBJ2-3, with D perhaps matching TRBD1 (5 bases). Germline V CDR1 and CDR2: LNHDA, SQIVND (reference sequence). V dropped 5 bases and J dropped 0 bases, with 12 bases sitting between them. CDR3 length equals 15 residues. Written as DNA, the CDR3 is TGTGCCAGTAGTCAAGACAGCGCTAGCACAGATACGCAGTATTTT. It yields the protein CASSQDSASTDTQYF.

This clonotype showed up many times. The J gene is TRBJ2-6, the V gene TRBV28; D is unclear. V dropped 6 bases and J dropped 2 bases, with 5 bases sitting between them. Germline V gene lookup returns CDR1 MDHEN and CDR2 SYDVKM. This CDR3 is 13 amino acids long. The CDR3: CASRPTGANVLTF. The CDR3 bases are TGTGCCAGCAGACCTACTGGGGCCAACGTCCTGACTTTC.

A word on this clonotype: One base away lies a much larger clone, so this may be a sequencing read error. This rearrangement joins TRBV6-2 or TRBV6-3 to TRBJ2-7; D is possibly TRBD1 (5 bases). The CDR3 spans 13 residues. Germline V gene lookup returns CDR1 MNHEY and CDR2 SVGEGT. CDR3 in DNA: TGTGTCAGCAGCAACAGGCGAACCTACGAGCAGTACTTC. Amino acids: CVSSNRRTYEQYF.

This clonotype was recorded many times. This rearrangement joins TRBV14 to TRBJ1-1; D gene uncertain. The CDR3 consists of 14 residues. The germline V and J ends were trimmed by 2 bases and 0 bases, with 7 bases remaining between them. Germline CDR1 reads SGHDN; CDR2 reads FVKESK. DNA of the CDR3: TGTGCCAGCAGCCAACCGGGGATGAACACTGAAGCTTTCTTT. Translation gives CASSQPGMNTEAFF. Using reference TRBV14 and TRBJ1-1 for the parts outside the CDR3, the full variable domain is EAGVTQFPSHSVIEKGQTVTLRCDPISGHDNLYWYRRVMGKEIKFLLHFVKESKQDESGMPNNRFLAERTGGTYSTLKVQPAELEDSGVYFCASSQPGMNTEAFFGQGTRLTVV.

This clonotype was seen ten or more times. This chain connects TRBV4-2 to TRBJ2-7; no definite D call. Germline lookup yields CDR1 LGHNA and CDR2 YNFKEQ. The V end lost 0 bases, the J end lost 2 bases, and 8 bases lay between the germline ends. The CDR3 sequence is 14 residues long. The CDR3 sequence: CASSQDRATYEQYF. The CDR3 nucleotides read TGTGCCAGCAGCCAAGATCGCGCCACCTACGAGCAGTACTTC.

This clonotype was recorded at least ten times. This chain connects TRBV6-2 or TRBV6-3 to TRBJ1-1; D is uncertain. V was cut by 5 bases and J by 0 bases, with 7 bases left in between. The CDR3 runs 13 residues. CDR1 is MNHEY and CDR2 is SVGEGT in the germline V gene. This CDR3 reads CASSVTVNTEAFF. CDR3 bases: TGTGCCAGCAGTGTGACGGTGAACACTGAAGCTTTCTTT.

This clonotype was seen many times. The CDR3 loop is CASSHGLAGGLYEQYF. In DNA, the CDR3 is TGCGCCAGCAGCCATGGACTAGCGGGAGGCCTGTACGAGCAGTACTTC. The V call is TRBV5-1, the J call TRBJ2-7; TRBD2 aligns across 14 bases. The CDR3 runs to 16 residues. The germline gives CDR1 SGHRS, CDR2 YFSETQ. Germline trimming cut 4 bases from V and 4 bases from J; bases unmatched to any gene: 7.

This clonotype showed up many times. J is TRBJ1-2 and V is TRBV29-1; the D is unclear. Germline V gives CDR1 SQVTM, CDR2 ANQGSEA. The length of the CDR3 is 16 residues. V lost 1 base and J 0 bases, leaving 15 bases between the germline ends. The CDR3 here is CSVEGGPRAPNYGYTF. CDR3 DNA: TGCAGCGTTGAAGGAGGTCCCAGAGCCCCTAACTATGGCTACACCTTC.

This clonotype was recorded at least ten times. This chain connects TRBV20-1 to TRBJ2-3; a weak D match, TRBD1 (5 bases). Germline lookup yields CDR1 DFQATT and CDR2 SNEGSKA (reference sequence). V was trimmed by 5 bases and J by 4 bases, leaving 16 bases between them. The CDR3 totals 14 residues. CDR3 sequence reads: CSAPALEGADTQYF. As DNA, the CDR3 is TGCAGTGCTCCGGCCCTGGAAGGGGCAGATACGCAGTATTTT.

A remark on this clonotype: A much larger clone lies one base from this, so it may be a read error. The gene calls are TRBV30 and TRBJ1-5; no reliable D call. The CDR3 is 14 residues long. Deletions cut 5 bases from V and 7 bases from J, with 18 bases between. Germline CDR1 GTSNPN, CDR2 SVGIG (reference sequence). The CDR3 region is CAWGPVAARQPQHF. CDR3 coding DNA: TGTGCCTGGGGCCCGGTGGCAGCAAGGCAGCCCCAGCATTTT.

The J gene is TRBJ1-5, the V gene TRBV6-4; 7 nucleotides align to TRBD1. CDR1 is MRHNA and CDR2 is SNTAGT in the germline V gene. The CDR3 contains 13 residues. With 1 base clipped from V and 7 bases from J, the junction kept 1 base outside the gene matches. This chain's CDR3 is CASSDLDRQPQHF. The CDR3 region has the DNA TGTGCCAGCAGTGACTTGGACAGGCAGCCCCAGCATTTT.

This clonotype was counted ten times or more. This rearrangement joins TRBV2 to TRBJ1-4; possible D gene TRBD1, 6 bases. Between the trimmed V and J ends, which lost 4 bases and 0 bases, there was a span of 12 bases. Germline assignment: CDR1 SNHLY and CDR2 FYNNEI. This CDR3 is built from 16 residues. The CDR3 coding sequence is TGTGCCAGCAGTGTAAACAGGGCGTCAACTAATGAAAAACTGTTTTTT. Protein product: CASSVNRASTNEKLFF.

This clonotype was picked up many times. V gene TRBV7-2 combines with J gene TRBJ2-7; TRBD1 aligns across 11 bases. The CDR3 has 15 residues. In germline, CDR1 is SGHTA, CDR2 FQGNSA. V was clipped by 5 bases and J by 4 bases; unmatched bases: 7. CDR3 protein: CASSARTGGRYEQYF. DNA for the CDR3: TGTGCCAGCAGCGCCAGGACAGGGGGCAGGTACGAGCAGTACTTC. The entire variable domain, with the rest obtained from reference TRBV7-2 and TRBJ2-7, is as follows: GAGVSQSPSNKVTEKGKDVELRCDPISGHTALYWYRQSLGQGLEFLIYFQGNSAPDKSGLPSDRFSAERTGGSVSTLTIQRTQQEDSAVYLCASSARTGGRYEQYFGPGTRLTVT.

V gene TRBV3-1 combines with J gene TRBJ1-4, with unresolved D. Germline CDR1 is LGHDT and CDR2 is YNNKEL (reference sequence). V gave up 0 bases and J gave up 7 bases, with 9 bases separating them. The CDR3 has 14 amino acids. The CDR3 reads CASSQETAGEKLFF. The CDR3 nucleotides are TGTGCCAGCAGCCAAGAGACCGCAGGTGAAAAACTGTTTTTT.

This clonotype came up many times. The chain has TRBV18 and TRBJ1-1; a weak D match, TRBD1 (5 bases). Germline V gene data show CDR1 as KGHSH and CDR2 as LQKENI. Trimming removed 5 bases from V and 0 bases from J, with 16 bases in between. CDR3 length: 16 residues. DNA for the CDR3: TGTGCCAGCTCAGCCCGGGACGGTGGACTGAACACTGAAGCTTTCTTT. Translating gives CASSARDGGLNTEAFF. Based on the CDR3 plus reference TRBV18 and TRBJ1-1, the full variable domain is NAGVMQNPRHLVRRRGQEARLRCSPMKGHSHVYWYRQLPEEGLKFMVYLQKENIIDESGMPKERFSAEFPKEGPSILRIQQVVRGDSAAYFCASSARDGGLNTEAFFGQGTRLTVV.

This clonotype occurred many times. The CDR3 nucleotides read TGTGCCAGCAGCGAGATCGCATTGGGGGCGGACACTGAAGCTTTCTTT. The encoded protein is CASSEIALGADTEAFF. V usage is TRBV7-8 and J usage is TRBJ1-1; weak D call: TRBD1 (6 bases). The germline CDR1 and CDR2 sequences are SGHVS and FQNEAQ. The CDR3 is made up of 16 amino acids. Trimming took off 5 bases at V and 3 bases at J, with 19 bases between the two ends.

Remarks on this clonotype: Given a far larger clone just one base away, this is likely a sequencing read error. This chain joins TRBV24-1 and TRBJ1-2, with D unresolved. Germline V lookup: CDR1 KGHDR, CDR2 SFDVKD. This CDR3 is built from 13 residues. For the CDR3, the DNA is TGTGCCATCAGTTACCTCCCTAACTATGGCTACACCTTC. Amino acids: CAISYLPNYGYTF.

Ten or more counts support this clonotype. Mismatch with germline at one junction end may stem from a read error. The chain recombines TRBV5-1 with TRBJ2-7; D uncertain. The CDR3 length is 13 residues. In germline, CDR1 is SGHRS, CDR2 YFSETQ. CDR3 protein: CASSLSRSYEQYF. CDR3 in DNA: TGTGCCAGCAGCTTGAGCCGGAGCTACGAGCAGTACTTC. Drawing the rest from reference TRBV5-1 and TRBJ2-7, the complete variable domain is KAGVTQTPRYLIKTRGQQVTLSCSPISGHRSVSWYQQTPGQGLQFLFEYFSETQRNKGNFPGRFSGRQFSNSRSEMNVSTLELGDSALYLCASSLSRSYEQYFGPGTRLTVT.